This paragraph covers one TCR beta chain sequence. Its antigen is undetermined. Profiled with immunoSEQ multiplex PCR; TCRdb holds only in-frame clones, not every one. The data contain about 9,000 clones, 81% of them seen just once; the ten biggest clones take up more than 0.9%. Germline CDR1 and CDR2: SGHDT and YYEEEE. The CDR3 consists of 14 residues. V was pared by 4 bases and J by 1 base, with 8 bases between. The data derive from a study of blood T cell dynamics during melanoma immunotherapy. Study as a whole: Metastatic melanoma patients received first-line pembrolizumab or nivolumab plus ipilimumab. Study conclusions and caveats: PBMC repertoires of eventual disease-control patients split at W3 into clonality or diversity gains. Clones driving repertoire changes may be melanoma-specific or general immune activation.

Time point given: pre-treatment baseline. One draw preceded checkpoint blockade; another followed its first cycle at week 3. The rearrangement joins TRBV5-6 to TRBJ2-2, with a possible D match to TRBD1 (6 bases). This sequence originates from a human donor with melanoma. The source material was blood, sampled from a patient treated with checkpoint blockade. CDR3 residues: CASSLTGNTGELFF. The CDR3, as DNA: TGTGCCAGCAGCCTGACAGGGAACACCGGGGAGCTGTTTTTT.